This record looks at one TCR beta chain sequence and its context. Its antigen is still unknown. The record has no base qualities; no much larger clone is one base away. Library creation used PCR. The run used an Illumina HiSeq 2500. TCR library preparation used molecular barcoding, with unique molecular identifiers applied to normalize quantification of the TCRbeta repertoire. TCRdb reanalyzed the raw reads on its own, using fastp at Q25 for trimming and MiXCR for clone calling, and kept in-frame beta chains. Rows with one shared CDR3 protein collapse into an entry with the most common genes and DNA. Within this sample are around 530,000 distinct CDR3 sequences, with 30% to 35% of them counted one time only. The ten biggest clones cover more than 2% of the sample. The germline V gene provides CDR1 SGHAT and CDR2 FQNNGV. Trimming at the junction amounts to 3 bases on V and 2 bases on J, and the germline ends lie 11 bases apart. Including the terminal cysteine and phenylalanine, the CDR3 comprises 15 residues. Just CDR3 DNA is preserved here, 45 bases in frame from base 1.

This record comes from a study of T-cell reconstitution after alpha-beta-depleted transplantation in children (dated by TCRdb to the mid-2010s). Study-level background: Using TCR repertoire profiling, the study followed T-cell immune reconstitution in a quantitative way in children after TCRalphabeta/CD19-depleted allogeneic hematopoietic cell transplantation.

The rearranged segments are TRBV11-2 and TRBJ2-1; the D gene cannot be resolved reliably. The sample consisted of PBMCs from the stem cell graft donor, taken from the stem cell graft. The receptor was isolated from a human donor who donated a stem cell graft to a child with aplastic anemia. For the CDR3, the sequence is CASSFYKGPYNEQFF. The nucleotide sequence is TGTGCCAGCAGCTTTTATAAGGGCCCCTACAATGAGCAGTTCTTC.